A selection of T cell receptor beta chains follows, all from one sample in a study of cytomegalovirus exposure and HLA in healthy donors. Generated by immunoSEQ multiplex PCR, the TCRdb table keeps only in-frame clones and is missing some. Of about 110,000 clones detected, more than 90% appear once; the ten largest clones hold 0.67%. The sequenced material came from PBMCs. The receptors stem from a young woman in good health and CMV-seronegative. Each CDR3 is given with its conserved first and last residue. A D gene is named only where the DNA matches it firmly. A row's size may be missing; if present it is once, few, many or a size class.

>once|TRBD1|TRBV4-3|TRBJ1-1
TGCGCCAGCAGCCAACGGACAGGGGGCGTGAGGACTGAAGCTTTCTTT
CASSQRTGGVRTEAFF
>-|-|TRBV7-8|TRBJ1-2
TGTGCCAGCAGACCTTGGGCAGAGAGTTATGGCTACACCTTC
CASRPWAESYGYTF
>-|-|TRBV21-1|TRBJ1-2
TGTGCCAGCAGCAAAGTGTTTGGGACATCTAACTATGGCTACACCTTC
CASSKVFGTSNYGYTF
>-|TRBD1|TRBV7-9|TRBJ1-2
TGTGCCAGCAGCTCCCCAGGGGGCGAGGGAGTGAGCTACACCTTC
CASSSPGGEGVSYTF
>-|TRBD1|TRBV5-1|TRBJ1-2
TGCGCCAGCAGCTACAGGGGGGAGGCATCTAGTTTGGACTATGGCTACACCTTC
CASSYRGEASSLDYGYTF
>-|TRBD1|TRBV5-6|TRBJ2-7
TGTGCCAGCAGCTCGCTAGGACAGGGGACCCCCTACGAGCAGTACTTC
CASSSLGQGTPYEQYF
>-|-|TRBV2|TRBJ2-4
TGTGCCAGCAGTGAAGCAGGAGGGTTAGCCAAAAACATTCAGTACTTC
CASSEAGGLAKNIQYF
>-|TRBD1|TRBV5-6|TRBJ2-7
TGTGCCAGCAGACCATATCAGGGGGCCACCTACGAGCAGTACTTC
CASRPYQGATYEQYF
>-|-|TRBV7-9|TRBJ1-6
TGTGCCAGCAGCTTTTTCGAGGGTTGGGGACCCCTCCACTTT
CASSFFEGWGPLHF
>-|TRBD2|TRBV28|TRBJ2-3
TGTGCCAGCAGTCAGCTAGCGGGGTACGTCGGTAGTACGCAGTATTTT
CASSQLAGYVGSTQYF
>-|TRBD1|TRBV5-1|TRBJ1-1
TGCGCCAGCAGCCTCGGACAGGTAAACACTGAAGCTTTCTTT
CASSLGQVNTEAFF
>-|-|TRBV5-6|TRBJ1-2
TGTGCCAGCAGCTTGGACCCCGGGGGACATGGCTACACCTTC
CASSLDPGGHGYTF
>-|TRBD2|TRBV13|TRBJ2-3
TGTGCCAGCAGCTTTAGCGGGGGCGCGGGGGGTGATACGCAGTATTTT
CASSFSGGAGGDTQYF
>-|TRBD2|TRBV18|TRBJ2-7
TGTGCCAGCTCACCGGAGGGACTACACCCCTGGGAGCAGTACTTC
CASSPEGLHPWEQYF
>-|TRBD1|TRBV25-1|TRBJ2-7
TGTGCCAGCAGTGCGATGGGGGGGGGACAGGGTTCCTACGAGCAGTACTTC
CASSAMGGGQGSYEQYF
>few|-|TRBV15|TRBJ1-1
TGTGCCACCAGCAGAGACCGACAGGACACTGAAGCTTTCTTT
CATSRDRQDTEAFF
>few|-|TRBV6-1|TRBJ1-4
TGTGCCAGCAGCCAAATAGGAGGGACTAATGAAAAACTGTTTTTT
CASSQIGGTNEKLFF
>-|TRBD1|TRBV5-1|TRBJ1-2
TGCGCCAGCAGCGAACCGGGACAGGGCTCCTATGGCTACACCTTC
CASSEPGQGSYGYTF
>-|TRBD1|TRBV28|TRBJ2-5
TGTGCCAGCAGTTTGGGACAGGGAGTACCCCAAGAGACCCAGTACTTC
CASSLGQGVPQETQYF
>-|-|TRBV6-5|TRBJ2-7
TGTGCCAGCAGTTACTCACAGGGAGGGTCCTACGAGCAGTACTTC
CASSYSQGGSYEQYF
>-|-|TRBV5-1|TRBJ2-1
TGCGCCAGCAGAGCGAGTAGCGGTCCCTACAATGAGCAGTTCTTC
CASRASSGPYNEQFF
>-|-|TRBV18|TRBJ2-7
TGTGCCAGCTCACCGTTTCGGGACTACGAGCAGTACTTC
CASSPFRDYEQYF
>-|-|TRBV5-1|TRBJ1-1
TGCGCCAGCAGTTCAGGGACATGGAACACTGAAGCTTTCTTT
CASSSGTWNTEAFF
>-|TRBD2|TRBV18|TRBJ2-1
TGTGCCAGCTCCCAACAGAGAGGGAGGGGCAACAATGAGCAGTTCTTC
CASSQQRGRGNNEQFF
>-|-|TRBV7-9|TRBJ2-2
TGTGCCAGCACCCTCGGGGGGCGGTCCGGGGAGCTGTTTTTT
CASTLGGRSGELFF
>-|-|TRBV5-1|TRBJ1-2
TGCGCCAGCAGAGCTCAGACAGGAATGAATAGTGGCTACACCTTC
CASRAQTGMNSGYTF
>many|TRBD2|TRBV5-1|TRBJ2-7
TGCGCCAGCAGGATTGGCGCTAGCGGGGGGTACGAGCAGTACTTC
CASRIGASGGYEQYF
>-|-|TRBV4-2|TRBJ2-7
TGTGCCAGCAGCCAAGATGGGCCCTACGAGCAGTACTTC
CASSQDGPYEQYF
>-|TRBD1|TRBV7-2|TRBJ2-7
TGTGCCAGCAGCTTAAGATGGCAAGGACAGGGGTGGTACGAGCAGTACTTC
CASSLRWQGQGWYEQYF
>few|-|TRBV19|TRBJ2-5
TGTGCCAGTAGCGGACAGCCCCAAGAGACCCAGTACTTC
CASSGQPQETQYF
>-|TRBD1|TRBV5-1|TRBJ2-2
TGCGCCAGCAGCTCCCAACGGACAGGCCTAAACACCGGGGAGCTGTTTTTT
CASSSQRTGLNTGELFF
>-|-|TRBV28|TRBJ1-1
TGTGCCAGCAGTGCGGCTCTCGGGAACACTGAAGCTTTCTTT
CASSAALGNTEAFF
>-|-|TRBV28|TRBJ1-6
TGTGCCAGCAGTTTAATCCCCCATCATAATTCACCCCTCCACTTT
CASSLIPHHNSPLHF
>-|-|TRBV7-9|TRBJ1-5
TGTGCCAGCAGCTTAGCGCACGGGGTTCAGCCCCAGCATTTT
CASSLAHGVQPQHF
>-|-|TRBV11-3|TRBJ1-4
TGTGCCAGCAGCCGTGGACAGCTCAATGAAAAACTGTTTTTT
CASSRGQLNEKLFF
>once|-|TRBV7-9|TRBJ1-5
TGTGCCAGCAGCCGAACAGGGAATCAGCCCCAGCATTTT
CASSRTGNQPQHF
>-|-|TRBV15|TRBJ2-1
TGTGCCACCAGCAGAGAGCGGGCCTCCTACAATGAGCAGTTCTTC
CATSRERASYNEQFF
>-|TRBD1|TRBV7-3|TRBJ1-2
TGTGCCAGCAGCTTAACTGGGACAGGGATAGACTTGGGTGGCTACACCTTC
CASSLTGTGIDLGGYTF
>-|-|TRBV28|TRBJ1-2
TGTGCCAGCAGTTTAATAGAGAGGGACTATGGCTACACCTTC
CASSLIERDYGYTF
>-|TRBD2|TRBV4-3|TRBJ2-2
TGCGCCAGCAGCCAATCTAGACTAGCGGGGGGGCCGAACACCGGGGAGCTGTTTTTT
CASSQSRLAGGPNTGELFF
>-|-|TRBV6-5|TRBJ1-4
TGTGCCAGCACCTGGGCGGGGAATGAAAAACTGTTTTTT
CASTWAGNEKLFF
>-|TRBD1|TRBV5-6|TRBJ2-1
TGTGCCAGCAGCTTGGTGACAGGGCGTAATGAGCAGTTCTTC
CASSLVTGRNEQFF
>-|-|TRBV11-1|TRBJ1-1
TGTGCCAGCAGCTTAGCGAGGGGGGGGAACACTGAAGCTTTCTTT
CASSLARGGNTEAFF
>-|TRBD2|TRBV13|TRBJ2-3
TGTGCCAGCAGCCTCCGACTAGCGGGGACCACAGATACGCAGTATTTT
CASSLRLAGTTDTQYF
>-|TRBD1|TRBV2|TRBJ1-1
TGTGCCAGCAGTGGGGGGACAGGGCGTGAAGCTTTCTTT
CASSGGTGREAFF
>-|TRBD1|TRBV7-9|TRBJ2-7
TGTGCCAGCAGCTTAGGGACAGGGCCCGAGCAGTACTTC
CASSLGTGPEQYF
>-|-|TRBV7-9|TRBJ1-1
TGTGCCAGCACCTCACTAGATACAGGGGAAGCTTTCTTT
CASTSLDTGEAFF
>-|TRBD2|TRBV4-3|TRBJ2-3
TGCGCCAGCAGCCAAGATGTTAGCGGGGCAGGGTCGGATACGCAGTATTTT
CASSQDVSGAGSDTQYF
>-|-|TRBV6-6|TRBJ2-7
TGTGCCAGCAGCCAACCCCCCCCAGGCTCCTACGAGCAGTACTTC
CASSQPPPGSYEQYF
>-|TRBD1|TRBV19|TRBJ2-7
TGTGCCAGTAGCGAGGGGGGGACAGGGGCAACCGAGCAGTACTTC
CASSEGGTGATEQYF
>-|-|TRBV5-1|TRBJ1-1
TGCGCCAGCACGCCGGGGGGAGCGTATAACACTGAAGCTTTCTTT
CASTPGGAYNTEAFF
>-|-|TRBV19|TRBJ1-1
TGTGCCAGTAGCTGGGGAGGGAACACTGAAGCTTTCTTT
CASSWGGNTEAFF
>-|TRBD1|TRBV19|TRBJ1-1
TGTGCCAGTAGTATATTTCCAGGGGGCAACACTGAAGCTTTCTTT
CASSIFPGGNTEAFF
>-|-|TRBV11-2|TRBJ1-6
TGTGCCAGCAGCTTAGGCCGCGGGGGGAATTCACCCCTCCACTTT
CASSLGRGGNSPLHF
>-|-|TRBV12-2|TRBJ2-1
TGTGCAAGTCGCAGACCTCCCGCTTCTGGAGCCTCCTACAATGAGCAGTTCTTC
CASRRPPASGASYNEQFF
>-|TRBD1|TRBV7-3|TRBJ2-1
TGTGCCAGCAGCCGGACAGGGACGGGGGACAATGAGCAGTTCTTC
CASSRTGTGDNEQFF
>-|TRBD1|TRBV5-1|TRBJ2-3
TGCGCCAGCAGCAACCGGGGACAGGGTTCCCCAGATACGCAGTATTTT
CASSNRGQGSPDTQYF
>-|TRBD2|TRBV9|TRBJ2-1
TGTGCCAGCAGTTCGGGAGCGGGGGGGCAGAATGAGCAGTTCTTC
CASSSGAGGQNEQFF
>-|-|TRBV4-1|TRBJ1-3
TGCGCCAGCAGCCAAGGAAACTTGGTCTCTGGAAACACCATATATTTT
CASSQGNLVSGNTIYF
>-|-|TRBV11-2|TRBJ1-1
TGTGCCAGCAGCTTAGGGCCTTACACTGAAGCTTTCTTT
CASSLGPYTEAFF